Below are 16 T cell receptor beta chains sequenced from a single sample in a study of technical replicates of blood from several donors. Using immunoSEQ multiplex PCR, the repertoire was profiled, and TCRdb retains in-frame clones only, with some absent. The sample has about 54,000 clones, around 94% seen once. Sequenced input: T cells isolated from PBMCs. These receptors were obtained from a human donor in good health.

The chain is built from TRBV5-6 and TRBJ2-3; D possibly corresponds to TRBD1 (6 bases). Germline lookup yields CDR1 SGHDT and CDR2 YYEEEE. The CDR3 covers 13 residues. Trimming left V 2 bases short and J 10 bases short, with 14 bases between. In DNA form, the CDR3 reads TGTGCCAGCAGCTTTCTTGAAGGGGGACCGCAGTATTTT. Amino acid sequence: CASSFLEGGPQYF.

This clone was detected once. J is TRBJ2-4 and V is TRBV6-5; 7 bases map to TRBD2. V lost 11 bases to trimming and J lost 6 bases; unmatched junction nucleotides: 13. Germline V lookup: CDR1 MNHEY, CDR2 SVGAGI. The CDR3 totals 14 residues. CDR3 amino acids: CASRGGSNVNIQYF. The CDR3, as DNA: TGTGCCTCCCGAGGCGGGAGTAATGTAAACATTCAGTACTTC.

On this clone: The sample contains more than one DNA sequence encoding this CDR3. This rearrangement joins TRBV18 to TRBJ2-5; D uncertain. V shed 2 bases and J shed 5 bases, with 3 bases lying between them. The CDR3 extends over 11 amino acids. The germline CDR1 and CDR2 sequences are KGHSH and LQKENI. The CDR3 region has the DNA TGTGCCAGCTCACCAGGCGAGACCCAGTACTTC. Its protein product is CASSPGETQYF. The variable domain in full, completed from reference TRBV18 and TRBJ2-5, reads NAGVMQNPRHLVRRRGQEARLRCSPMKGHSHVYWYRQLPEEGLKFMVYLQKENIIDESGMPKERFSAEFPKEGPSILRIQQVVRGDSAAYFCASSPGETQYFGPGTRLLVL.

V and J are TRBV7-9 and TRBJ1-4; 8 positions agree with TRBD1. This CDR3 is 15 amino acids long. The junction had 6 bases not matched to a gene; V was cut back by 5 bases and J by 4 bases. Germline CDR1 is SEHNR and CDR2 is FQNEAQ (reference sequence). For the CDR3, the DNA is TGTGCCAGCAGCCCTCTAGACAGGGGTAATGAAAAACTGTTTTTT. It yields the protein CASSPLDRGNEKLFF.

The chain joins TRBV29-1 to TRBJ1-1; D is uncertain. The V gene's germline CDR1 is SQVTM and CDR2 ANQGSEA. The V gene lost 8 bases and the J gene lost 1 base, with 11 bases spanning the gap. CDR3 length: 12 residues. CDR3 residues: CSWREENTEAFF. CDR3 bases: TGCAGCTGGAGGGAAGAGAACACTGAAGCTTTCTTT.

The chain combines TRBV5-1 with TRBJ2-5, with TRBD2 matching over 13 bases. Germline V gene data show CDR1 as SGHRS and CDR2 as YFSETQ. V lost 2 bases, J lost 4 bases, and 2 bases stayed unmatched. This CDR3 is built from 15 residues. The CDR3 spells CASSFGTSGVETQYF. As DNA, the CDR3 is TGCGCCAGCAGCTTCGGGACTAGCGGGGTAGAGACCCAGTACTTC.

The CDR3 reads CASSYQNTGELFF. CDR3 in DNA: TGTGCCAGCAGTTACCAGAACACCGGGGAGCTGTTTTTT. The V call is TRBV6-5, the J call TRBJ2-2; D remains ambiguous. The V gene's germline CDR1 is MNHEY and CDR2 SVGAGI. Trimming left V 2 bases short and J 1 base short, with 2 bases between. CDR3 size: 13 residues.

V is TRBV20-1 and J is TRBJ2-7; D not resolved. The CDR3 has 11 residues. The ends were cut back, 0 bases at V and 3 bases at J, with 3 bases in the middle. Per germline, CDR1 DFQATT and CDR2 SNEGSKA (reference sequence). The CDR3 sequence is CSARDLYEQYF. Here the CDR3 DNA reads TGCAGTGCTAGAGATCTCTACGAGCAGTACTTC.

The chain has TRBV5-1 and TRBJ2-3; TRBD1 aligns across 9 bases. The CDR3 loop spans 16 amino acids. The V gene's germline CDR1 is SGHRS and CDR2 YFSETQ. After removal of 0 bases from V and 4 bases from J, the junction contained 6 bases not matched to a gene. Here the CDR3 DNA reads TGCGCCAGCAGCTTGGGGCGGACAGGGGCCCCAGATACGCAGTATTTT. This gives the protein CASSLGRTGAPDTQYF.

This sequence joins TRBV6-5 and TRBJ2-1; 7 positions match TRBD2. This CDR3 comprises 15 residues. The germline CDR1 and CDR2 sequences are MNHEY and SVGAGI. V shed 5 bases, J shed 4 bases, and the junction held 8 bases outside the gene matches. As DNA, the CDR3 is TGTGCCAGCAGTCAACCGGGACTACAATACAATGAGCAGTTCTTC. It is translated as CASSQPGLQYNEQFF.

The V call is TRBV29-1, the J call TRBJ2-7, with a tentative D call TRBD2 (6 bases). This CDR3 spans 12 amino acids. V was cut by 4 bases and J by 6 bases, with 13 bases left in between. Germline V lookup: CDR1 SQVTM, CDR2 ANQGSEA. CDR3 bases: TGCAGCGTTGGGGGGGTATCGGGCGAGCAGTACTTC. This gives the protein CSVGGVSGEQYF.

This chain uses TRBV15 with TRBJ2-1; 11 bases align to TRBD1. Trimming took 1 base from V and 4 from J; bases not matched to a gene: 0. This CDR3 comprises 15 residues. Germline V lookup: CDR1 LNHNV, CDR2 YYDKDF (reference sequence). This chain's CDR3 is CATSRGDRGYNEQFF. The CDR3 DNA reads TGTGCCACCAGCAGAGGGGACAGGGGGTACAATGAGCAGTTCTTC.

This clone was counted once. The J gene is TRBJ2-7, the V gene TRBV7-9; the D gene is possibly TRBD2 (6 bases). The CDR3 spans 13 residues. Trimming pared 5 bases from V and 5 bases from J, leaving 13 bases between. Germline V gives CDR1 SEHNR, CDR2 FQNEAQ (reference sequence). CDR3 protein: CASSHRASDEQYF. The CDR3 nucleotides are TGTGCCAGCAGCCACCGGGCTAGCGACGAGCAGTACTTC.

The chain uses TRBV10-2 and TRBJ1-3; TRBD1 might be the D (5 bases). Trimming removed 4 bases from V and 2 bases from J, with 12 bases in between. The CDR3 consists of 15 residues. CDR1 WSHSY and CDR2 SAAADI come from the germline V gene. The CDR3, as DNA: TGCGCCAGCAGTGGCACAGGTTCCGCTGGAAACACCATATATTTT. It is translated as CASSGTGSAGNTIYF.

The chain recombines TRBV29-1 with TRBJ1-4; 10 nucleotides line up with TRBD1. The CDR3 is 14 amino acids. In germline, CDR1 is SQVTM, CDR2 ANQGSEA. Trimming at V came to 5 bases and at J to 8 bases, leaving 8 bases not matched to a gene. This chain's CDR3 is CSVSGTGAFEKLFF. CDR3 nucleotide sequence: TGCAGCGTTTCCGGGACAGGGGCCTTCGAAAAACTGTTTTTT. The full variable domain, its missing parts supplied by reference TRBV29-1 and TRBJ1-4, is SAVISQKPSRDICQRGTSLTIQCQVDSQVTMMFWYRQQPGQSLTLIATANQGSEATYESGFVIDKFPISRPNLTFSTLTVSNMSPEDSSIYLCSVSGTGAFEKLFFGSGTQLSVL.

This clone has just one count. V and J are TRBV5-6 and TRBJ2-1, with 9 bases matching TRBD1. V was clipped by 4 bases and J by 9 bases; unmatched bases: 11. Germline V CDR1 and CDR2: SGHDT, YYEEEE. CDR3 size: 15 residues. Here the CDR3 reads CASSPPDRGVAEQFF. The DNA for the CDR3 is TGTGCCAGCAGCCCACCGGACAGGGGTGTTGCTGAGCAGTTCTTC.